Below, 18 T cell receptor beta chains from the same sample are listed, as sequenced in a study of monozygotic twins with inflammatory bowel disease. TCRdb re-called the 5' RACE reads and catalogs CDR3 proteins one per entry, DNA excluded. Here the sample table reports about 450,000 distinct CDR3 sequences. Sequenced: blood. All receptors come from a human donor with ulcerative colitis or Crohn's disease, or a healthy co-twin of an affected twin (not recorded which).

CDR3 amino acids: CASSWPLAGAYNEQFF. The chain combines TRBV5-5 with TRBJ2-1; the TCRdb D gene call, TRBD2, has no DNA to confirm it. This CDR3 region has 16 residues. CDR1 is SGHKS, CDR2 YYEKEE, per germline (reference sequence).

This sequence joins TRBV6-2 or TRBV6-3 and TRBJ1-5; absent DNA, TCRdb's TRBD1 call cannot be checked. Germline CDR1 MNHEY, CDR2 SVGEGT. The CDR3 is made up of 17 amino acids. Here the CDR3 reads CASSQNRGPYSNQPQHF.

This CDR3 reads CASSLQRAVGTEAFF. The chain carries TRBV3-1 and TRBJ1-1. The CDR3 loop spans 15 amino acids. Germline V gene data show CDR1 as LGHDT and CDR2 as YNNKEL (reference sequence).

The chain is built from TRBV19 and TRBJ2-2. This CDR3 contains 15 residues. Germline V gene data show CDR1 as LNHDA and CDR2 as SQIVND (reference sequence). This CDR3 is CASSIVWVAPGELFF.

V is TRBV15 and J is TRBJ2-1. The germline V gene has CDR1 LNHNV and CDR2 YYDKDF (reference sequence). The CDR3 sequence is 12 residues long. CDR3 region: CATSRALFVQFF.

The chain has TRBV10-3 and TRBJ2-6; as DNA is missing, the TRBD2 call by TCRdb cannot be tested. Germline V CDR1 and CDR2: ENHRY, SYGVKD. The CDR3 length is 17 residues. The CDR3 region is CAISKTSGRTGANVLTF.

V and J are TRBV19 and TRBJ2-1; TCRdb returns TRBD2, unconfirmable since there is no DNA. Germline assignment: CDR1 LNHDA and CDR2 SQIVND (reference sequence). The CDR3 length is 16 residues. CDR3: CASSARLAGNYNEQFF.

V is TRBV18 and J is TRBJ2-5. This CDR3 region has 14 residues. Germline-derived CDR1 and CDR2 are KGHSH and LQKENI. This CDR3 reads CASSPWSSQETQYF.

V is TRBV19 and J is TRBJ2-3. Germline CDR1 LNHDA, CDR2 SQIVND (reference sequence). CDR3 length: 14 residues. This CDR3 reads CASSPKMPVDTQYF.

The CDR3 protein is CASSAGRTGELFF. The chain uses TRBV7-9 and TRBJ2-2; TCRdb's D gene call, TRBD1, goes unchecked for lack of DNA. The CDR3 contains 13 residues. Germline V CDR1 and CDR2: SEHNR, FQNEAQ (reference sequence).

The rearrangement links TRBV7-2 to TRBJ2-3. CDR1 is SGHTA and CDR2 is FQGNSA in the germline V gene. The CDR3 covers 11 residues. The CDR3 is CASHSPNTQYF.

This rearrangement joins TRBV9 to TRBJ2-1; TCRdb returns TRBD2, unconfirmable since there is no DNA. The CDR3 has 13 residues. Looked up from germline, CDR1 is SGDLS and CDR2 is YYNGEE. CDR3 sequence reads: CASSVTSGSEQFF.

The chain combines TRBV29-1 with TRBJ1-1; TCRdb's assignment of TRBD1 cannot be checked, as there is no DNA. The CDR3 runs to 13 residues. Germline loops: CDR1 SQVTM, CDR2 ANQGSEA. The CDR3 sequence is CSVGGQMNTEAFF.

The rearrangement uses TRBV6-1 and TRBJ1-5; TCRdb returns TRBD1, unconfirmable since there is no DNA. This CDR3 is 14 amino acids long. CDR1 is MNHNS and CDR2 is SASEGT in the germline V gene. This chain's CDR3 is CASSRDSHNQPQHF.

The chain couples TRBV5-1 to TRBJ2-3; as DNA is missing, the TRBD2 call by TCRdb cannot be tested. Germline loops: CDR1 SGHRS, CDR2 YFSETQ. The CDR3 is 14 amino acids. CDR3 region: CASSLNRREDTQYF.

CDR3 loop: CSVGKRFGETQYF. The chain has TRBV29-1 and TRBJ2-5; TCRdb names TRBD2, which stays unverified in the absence of DNA. Germline CDR1 and CDR2: SQVTM and ANQGSEA. The CDR3 has 13 residues. Looking up the rest from reference TRBV29-1 and TRBJ2-5 gives the full variable domain: SAVISQKPSRDICQRGTSLTIQCQVDSQVTMMFWYRQQPGQSLTLIATANQGSEATYESGFVIDKFPISRPNLTFSTLTVSNMSPEDSSIYLCSVGKRFGETQYFGPGTRLLVL.

The J gene is TRBJ2-3, the V gene TRBV20-1. The CDR3 is 15 amino acids. Germline V CDR1 and CDR2: DFQATT, SNEGSKA (reference sequence). The CDR3 sequence is CSVADRTTSTDTQYF.

This chain links TRBV20-1 with TRBJ2-1; the D call from TCRdb, TRBD1, cannot be confirmed without DNA. This CDR3 comprises 15 residues. Germline lookup yields CDR1 DFQATT and CDR2 SNEGSKA (reference sequence). Here the CDR3 reads CSAHGGQGKDNEQFF.